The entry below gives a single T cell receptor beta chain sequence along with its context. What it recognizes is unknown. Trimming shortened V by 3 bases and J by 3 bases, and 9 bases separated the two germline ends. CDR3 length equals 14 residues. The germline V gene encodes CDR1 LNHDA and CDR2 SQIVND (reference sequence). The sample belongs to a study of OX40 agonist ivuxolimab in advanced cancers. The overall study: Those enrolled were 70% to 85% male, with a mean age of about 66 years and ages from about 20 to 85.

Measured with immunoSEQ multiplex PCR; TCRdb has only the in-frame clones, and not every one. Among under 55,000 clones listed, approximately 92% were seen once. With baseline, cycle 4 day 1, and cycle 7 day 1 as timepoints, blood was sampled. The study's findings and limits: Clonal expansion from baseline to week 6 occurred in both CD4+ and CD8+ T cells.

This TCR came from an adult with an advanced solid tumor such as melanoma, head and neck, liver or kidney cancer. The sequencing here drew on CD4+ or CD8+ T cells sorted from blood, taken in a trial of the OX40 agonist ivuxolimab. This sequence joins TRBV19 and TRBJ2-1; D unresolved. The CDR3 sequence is CASSITVGYNEQFF. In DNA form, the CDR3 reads TGTGCCAGTAGTATTACAGTTGGCTACAATGAGCAGTTCTTC.